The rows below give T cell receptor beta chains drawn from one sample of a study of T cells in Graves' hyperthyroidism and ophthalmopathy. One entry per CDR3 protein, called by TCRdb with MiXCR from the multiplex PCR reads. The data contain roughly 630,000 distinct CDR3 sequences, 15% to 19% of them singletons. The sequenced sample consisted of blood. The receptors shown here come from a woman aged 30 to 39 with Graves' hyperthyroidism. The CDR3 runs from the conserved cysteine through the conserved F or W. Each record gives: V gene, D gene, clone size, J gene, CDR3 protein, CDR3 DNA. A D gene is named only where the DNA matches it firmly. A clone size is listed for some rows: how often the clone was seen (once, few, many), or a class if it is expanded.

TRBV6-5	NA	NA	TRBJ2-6	CASSYWGASSGANVLTF	TGTGCCAGCAGTTATTGGGGGGCATCGTCTGGGGCCAACGTCCTGACTTTC
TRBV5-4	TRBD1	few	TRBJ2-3	CASSLRSGGPNTQYF	TGTGCCAGCAGCTTGCGGTCAGGGGGTCCCAATACGCAGTATTTT
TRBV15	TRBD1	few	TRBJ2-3	CATRDRGLDTQYF	TGTGCCACCAGGGACAGGGGGCTGGATACGCAGTATTTT
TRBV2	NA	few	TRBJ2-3	CASSRAGTMGGLSTDTQYF	TGTGCCAGCAGTCGAGCGGGCACTATGGGGGGTTTAAGCACAGATACGCAGTATTTT
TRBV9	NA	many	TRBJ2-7	CASSVGGGSDEQYF	TGTGCCAGCAGCGTAGGAGGGGGGAGCGACGAGCAGTACTTC
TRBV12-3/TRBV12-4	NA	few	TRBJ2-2	CASSETRGTNNGELFF	TGTGCCAGCAGTGAAACGAGGGGAACTAATAACGGGGAGCTGTTTTTT
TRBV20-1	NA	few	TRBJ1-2	CSARTRQEHYGYTF	TGCAGTGCTAGAACCCGACAGGAGCACTATGGCTACACCTTC
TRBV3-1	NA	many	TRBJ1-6	CASSLGDNSPLHF	TGTGCCAGCAGCCTGGGGGATAATTCACCCCTCCACTTT
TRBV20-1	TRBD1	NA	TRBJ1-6	CSAKTGQGYASPLHF	TGCAGTGCAAAGACCGGACAGGGTTACGCTTCACCCCTCCACTTT
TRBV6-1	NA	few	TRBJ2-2	CASMKTNTGELFF	TGTGCCAGCATGAAGACGAACACCGGGGAGCTGTTTTTT
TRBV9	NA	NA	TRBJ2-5	CASSKDQETQYF	TGTGCCAGCAGCAAAGACCAAGAGACCCAGTACTTC
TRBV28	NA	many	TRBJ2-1	CASSPTRIEQFF	TGTGCCAGCAGCCCTACTAGAATTGAGCAGTTCTTC
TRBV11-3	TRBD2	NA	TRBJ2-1	CASSELAMNEQFF	TGTGCCAGCAGCGAACTAGCGATGAATGAGCAGTTCTTC
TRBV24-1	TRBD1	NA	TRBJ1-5	CATSDYDRGPAQPQHF	TGTGCCACCAGTGATTACGACAGGGGTCCTGCTCAGCCCCAGCATTTT
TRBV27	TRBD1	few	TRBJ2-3	CASRRDRGRFGTDTQYF	TGTGCCAGTCGCCGGGACAGGGGCCGCTTCGGCACAGATACGCAGTATTTT
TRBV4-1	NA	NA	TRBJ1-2	CASSRGRGRDPQSNYGYTF	TGCGCCAGCAGCCGCGGTCGGGGGAGGGACCCACAATCTAACTATGGCTACACCTTC
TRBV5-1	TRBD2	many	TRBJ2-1	CASSFVALTSGRAHEQFF	TGCGCCAGCAGCTTTGTAGCCCTCACTAGCGGGAGGGCACATGAGCAGTTCTTC
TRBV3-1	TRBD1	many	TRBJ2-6	CASSQETGGAGANVLTF	TGTGCCAGCAGCCAAGAGACAGGGGGCGCTGGGGCCAACGTCCTGACTTTC
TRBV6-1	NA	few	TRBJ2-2	CASRPNRWTDANTGELFF	TGTGCCAGCAGACCTAACCGGTGGACAGACGCGAACACCGGGGAGCTGTTTTTT
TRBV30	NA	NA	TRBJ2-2	CAWSVKGANTGELFF	TGTGCCTGGAGTGTCAAGGGGGCGAACACCGGGGAGCTGTTTTTT
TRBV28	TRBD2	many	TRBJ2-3	CASSHQAGDGTDTQYF	TGTGCCAGCAGTCACCAAGCGGGAGATGGGACAGATACGCAGTATTTT
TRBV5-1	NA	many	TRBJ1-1	CASSLGHGGMNTEAFF	TGCGCCAGCAGCTTGGGGCATGGAGGCATGAACACTGAAGCTTTCTTT
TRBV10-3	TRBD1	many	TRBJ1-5	CAISERGTGSNQPQHF	TGTGCCATCAGTGAGCGGGGGACAGGTAGCAATCAGCCCCAGCATTTT
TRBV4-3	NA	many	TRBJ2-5	CASSQAWDGGKETQYF	TGCGCCAGCAGCCAAGCATGGGACGGAGGAAAAGAGACCCAGTACTTC
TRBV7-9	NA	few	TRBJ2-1	CASSFEISRGEQFF	TGTGCCAGCAGCTTCGAAATCTCTAGGGGGGAGCAGTTCTTC
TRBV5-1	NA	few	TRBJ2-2	CASSLVGSGGFSGELFF	TGCGCCAGCAGCTTGGTTGGGTCCGGGGGCTTCAGCGGGGAGCTGTTTTTT
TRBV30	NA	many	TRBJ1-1	CAWDHYLNTEAFF	TGTGCCTGGGACCATTACTTGAACACTGAAGCTTTCTTT